This T cell receptor beta chain was recorded in a study of OX40 agonist ivuxolimab in advanced cancers. Study in general: Partial responses were observed in three patients, of whom one had hepatocellular carcinoma and two had cutaneous melanoma. Study conclusions and caveats: CD8+ T cells showed, on average, more clonal expansion than CD4+ cells.

Assay used: immunoSEQ multiplex PCR; TCRdb lists only in-frame clones, some missing. The table has approximately 82,000 clones, 70% to 90% seen once. The germline V and J ends were trimmed by 1 base and 0 bases, with 3 bases remaining between them. Germline values: CDR1 SGHRS, CDR2 YFSETQ. The CDR3 contains 13 residues. Of note for this clone: Its target is not known.

This chain links TRBV5-1 with TRBJ2-3; D not resolved. This TCR came from an adult with an advanced solid tumor such as melanoma, head and neck, liver or kidney cancer. The sample was CD4+ or CD8+ T cells sorted from blood, taken in a trial of the OX40 agonist ivuxolimab. The DNA of the CDR3 is TGCGCCAGCAGCTTGACTAGCACAGATACGCAGTATTTT. Encoded protein: CASSLTSTDTQYF. Looking up the rest from reference TRBV5-1 and TRBJ2-3 gives the full variable domain: KAGVTQTPRYLIKTRGQQVTLSCSPISGHRSVSWYQQTPGQGLQFLFEYFSETQRNKGNFPGRFSGRQFSNSRSEMNVSTLELGDSALYLCASSLTSTDTQYFGPGTRLTVL.